This entry lists 24 T cell receptor beta chains sequenced from one sample in a study of blood T cells in healthy people across ages. Alongside a J-beta primer mix, a sample-barcoded 5' primer served in a second PCR lasting about 6 to 12 cycles. TCRdb reanalysed the 5' RACE reads using MiXCR and keeps one entry per CDR3 protein. The sample includes some 890,000 distinct CDR3 sequences, about 29% of them seen just once. These data were likewise used in another study, on T cells of mothers and their children.

The sequencing input was blood. These receptors came from a woman in her 40s in good health.

For this clonotype: Relative to the germline gene, one junction end is altered; a read error may explain this. The chain uses TRBV28 and TRBJ2-3, with 11 bases that match TRBD2. The CDR3 sequence is 17 residues long. Germline loops: CDR1 MDHEN, CDR2 SYDVKM. The CDR3 region is CASSSSGTSGGRDTRYF. CDR3 nucleotide sequence: TGTGCCAGCAGCTCGTCCGGGACTAGCGGAGGAAGAGATACGCGGTATTTT.

The V gene is TRBV10-3, the J gene TRBJ2-7; TRBD1 might be the D (6 bases). Germline values: CDR1 ENHRY, CDR2 SYGVKD. The CDR3 length is 14 residues. Trimming stripped 0 bases from V and 3 bases from J, with 9 bases between. The CDR3: CAISESTGCYEQYF. The CDR3 region has the DNA TGTGCCATCAGTGAGTCCACAGGGTGCTACGAGCAGTACTTC.

There are a few counts of this clonotype. The V gene is TRBV20-1, the J gene TRBJ1-1; D is uncertain. Germline V gives CDR1 DFQATT, CDR2 SNEGSKA (reference sequence). The CDR3 is 15 residues long. V was trimmed by 6 bases and J by 0 bases, leaving 17 bases between them. CDR3 nucleotide sequence: TGCAGTGCCCCTGGAGAGGGAACCGTGAACACTGAAGCTTTCTTT. Its translation: CSAPGEGTVNTEAFF.

V gene TRBV4-3 combines with J gene TRBJ1-2, with D hard to call. The CDR3 is 13 residues long. V lost 0 bases, J lost 4 bases, and 6 bases lay in between. The germline CDR1 and CDR2 sequences are LGHNA and YSLEER. In DNA, the CDR3 is TGCGCCAGCAGCCAAGAAAACAGCTATGGCTACACCTTC. Its protein is CASSQENSYGYTF.

This clonotype has more than one count but fewer than ten. The chain links TRBV27 to TRBJ2-1; 10 nucleotides line up with TRBD1. Germline lookup yields CDR1 MNHEY and CDR2 SMNVEV (reference sequence). V trimming: 5 bases; J trimming: 3 bases; junction bases outside the gene matches: 19. This CDR3 has 20 residues. The CDR3 loop reads CASSTMYGQGGSAGYNEQFF. In nucleotides, the CDR3 is TGTGCCAGCAGTACTATGTATGGACAGGGGGGATCTGCTGGCTACAATGAGCAGTTCTTC.

This clonotype was seen only a few times. The chain is built from TRBV27 and TRBJ1-2, with D perhaps TRBD1 (6 bases). Germline CDR1 MNHEY, CDR2 SMNVEV (reference sequence). The CDR3 contains 15 residues. V lost 3 bases and J lost 4, with 15 bases in between. In nucleotides, the CDR3 is TGTGCCAGCAGTTTTGGGGCAGGGGAGGCCTATGGCTACACCTTC. Residues: CASSFGAGEAYGYTF.

The CDR3 nucleotides read TGCGCCAGCAGCGGGATGGCGGCCCTCGAGCAGTACTTC. Its protein product is CASSGMAALEQYF. The rearrangement uses TRBV5-1 and TRBJ2-7; no clear D. Trimming shortened V by 4 bases and J by 6 bases, and 14 bases separated the two germline ends. Germline lookup yields CDR1 SGHRS and CDR2 YFSETQ. This CDR3 comprises 13 residues.

This clonotype was seen only a few times. V is TRBV28 and J is TRBJ1-2; 7 bases match TRBD1. CDR1 and CDR2 from the germline V gene are MDHEN and SYDVKM. V shed 0 bases, J shed 5 bases, and the junction held 12 bases outside the gene matches. This CDR3 has 17 residues. CDR3 protein: CASSLWTGRDAYYGYTF. In nucleotides, the CDR3 is TGTGCCAGCAGTTTATGGACAGGGCGGGATGCCTATTATGGCTACACCTTC.

The rearrangement joins TRBV2 to TRBJ1-3, with TRBD1 identical over 8 bases. CDR3 length: 15 amino acids. Germline values: CDR1 SNHLY, CDR2 FYNNEI. The ends lost 3 bases at V and 1 base at J; junction bases unmatched: 2. CDR3 in DNA: TGTGCCAGCAGTGATGACAGGGGTTCTGGAAACACCATATATTTT. Its protein product is CASSDDRGSGNTIYF.

This clonotype was observed once. Just one base apart from a much larger clone, this may be a read error. The chain recombines TRBV20-1 with TRBJ1-2; D might be TRBD1 (5 bases). Germline V CDR1 and CDR2: DFQATT, SNEGSKA (reference sequence). This CDR3 has 14 residues. The CDR3 DNA reads TGCAGTACTAGAGATACTAGGGGAGGGTATGGCTACACCTTC. Its translation: CSTRDTRGGYGYTF.

This clonotype was seen more than once but under ten times. This chain links TRBV7-3 with TRBJ1-1, with 12 bases aligning to TRBD1. The V gene's germline CDR1 is SGHTA and CDR2 FQGTGA. The CDR3 contains 15 residues. V shed 1 base, J shed 6 bases, and the junction held 3 bases outside the gene matches. As DNA, the CDR3 is TGTGCCAGCAGCTTAATGGGACAGGGGGCGGCTGAAGCTTTCTTT. This encodes CASSLMGQGAAEAFF.

V is TRBV2 and J is TRBJ1-1; D gene ambiguous. The CDR3 consists of 14 residues. The germline CDR1 and CDR2 sequences are SNHLY and FYNNEI. V lost 8 bases and J lost 5, with 18 bases in between. The DNA for the CDR3 is TGTGCCAGCGGATCCAACAGCTTCTGTACTGAAGCTTTCTTT. Protein product: CASGSNSFCTEAFF.

This clonotype was counted a few times. This chain links TRBV25-1 with TRBJ2-1, with 10 bases identical to TRBD2. Losses at the gene ends were 3 bases for V and 8 bases for J; bases not matched to a gene: 7. The CDR3 runs to 15 residues. In germline, CDR1 is MGHDK, CDR2 SYGVNS. CDR3: CASSEASGGAHEQFF. CDR3 coding DNA: TGTGCCAGCAGTGAGGCCAGCGGGGGGGCCCATGAGCAGTTCTTC. Full variable domain (rest looked up from reference TRBV25-1 and TRBJ2-1): EADIYQTPRYLVIGTGKKITLECSQTMGHDKMYWYQQDPGMELHLIHYSYGVNSTEKGDLSSESTVSRIRTEHFPLTLESARPSHTSQYLCASSEASGGAHEQFFGPGTRLTVL.

This clonotype was recorded many times. This rearrangement joins TRBV5-1 to TRBJ1-2; possibly TRBD1 for D (5 bases). The CDR3 is 13 amino acids. Germline V gene data show CDR1 as SGHRS and CDR2 as YFSETQ. The ends were cut back, 0 bases at V and 6 bases at J, with 9 bases in the middle. The CDR3 sequence is CASSLEGSHGYTF. The CDR3 coding sequence is TGCGCCAGCAGCTTGGAGGGGAGCCATGGCTACACCTTC. The full variable domain, rest sourced from reference TRBV5-1 and TRBJ1-2, is KAGVTQTPRYLIKTRGQQVTLSCSPISGHRSVSWYQQTPGQGLQFLFEYFSETQRNKGNFPGRFSGRQFSNSRSEMNVSTLELGDSALYLCASSLEGSHGYTFGSGTRLTVV.

This clonotype appeared many times. The J gene is TRBJ1-2, the V gene TRBV29-1; 7 nucleotides align to TRBD1. The junction had 6 bases not matched to a gene; V was cut back by 3 bases and J by 5 bases. This CDR3 comprises 13 residues. The V gene's germline CDR1 is SQVTM and CDR2 ANQGSEA. DNA for the CDR3: TGCAGCGTTGAGGGGACAGTCCCTTATGGCTACACCTTC. It encodes CSVEGTVPYGYTF.

A note on this clonotype: A read error may be the cause here, since a much bigger clone is one base away. V gene TRBV27 combines with J gene TRBJ2-5, with TRBD1 identical over 10 bases. The CDR3 runs 14 residues. Trimming took 6 bases from V and 3 from J; bases not matched to a gene: 4. Per germline, CDR1 MNHEY and CDR2 SMNVEV (reference sequence). CDR3 region: CASRFGTGEETQYF. For the CDR3, the DNA is TGTGCCAGCAGGTTCGGGACAGGGGAAGAGACCCAGTACTTC.

A note on this clonotype: This sequence may be a read error, since a much larger clone differs from it by one base. The genes are TRBV4-2 and TRBJ2-4, with D possibly TRBD1 on 6 matching bases. TRBJ2-7 explains the end of the DNA better; the J call may be wrong. The germline CDR1 and CDR2 sequences are LGHNA and YNFKEQ. The CDR3 contains 16 residues. DNA for the CDR3: TGTGCCAGCAGCCAATCTACGGGACACCTCTCCTGCGAGCAGTACTTC. This gives the protein CASSQSTGHLSCEQYF.

The chain couples TRBV13 to TRBJ2-2; possibly TRBD1 or TRBD2 for D (6 bases each). Trimming pared 4 bases from V and 2 bases from J, leaving 20 bases between. Germline V gives CDR1 PRHDT, CDR2 FYEKMQ (reference sequence). The CDR3 loop spans 18 amino acids. The CDR3 sequence: CASSYLVTAGGNTGELFF. The CDR3 DNA is TGTGCCAGCAGCTACCTAGTGACCGCCGGGGGCAACACCGGGGAGCTGTTTTTT.

V usage is TRBV9 and J usage is TRBJ1-1; perhaps TRBD1 as D (6 bases). The V and J ends lost 3 bases and 6 bases respectively, with 12 bases between them. CDR3 length: 13 residues. Looked up from germline, CDR1 is SGDLS and CDR2 is YYNGEE. The CDR3 loop is CASSAPGVAEAFF. As DNA, the CDR3 is TGTGCCAGCAGCGCGCCAGGGGTGGCTGAAGCTTTCTTT.

This clonotype was seen a few times. The chain recombines TRBV28 with TRBJ1-2; 10 bases line up with TRBD1. Per germline, CDR1 MDHEN and CDR2 SYDVKM. V lost 10 bases to trimming and J lost 4 bases; unmatched junction nucleotides: 6. CDR3 length: 13 amino acids. This chain's CDR3 is CAMSRDRGYGYTF. CDR3 DNA: TGTGCCATGAGCCGGGACAGGGGCTATGGCTACACCTTC.

This clonotype was detected many times. The V gene is TRBV12-3 or TRBV12-4, the J gene TRBJ1-2; the D is unclear. Between the trimmed V and J ends, which lost 1 base and 7 bases, there was a span of 4 bases. This CDR3 is built from 11 residues. The CDR3 spells CASSLGLGYTF. For the CDR3, the DNA is TGTGCCAGCAGTTTAGGTCTTGGCTACACCTTC.

The V and J genes are TRBV6-6 and TRBJ1-6; a possible D gene is TRBD1 (6 bases). Trimming took off 2 bases at V and 6 bases at J, with 11 bases between the two ends. This CDR3 comprises 15 residues. Germline lookup yields CDR1 MNHNY and CDR2 SVGAGI (reference sequence). CDR3 sequence: CASSYRSGVNSPLHF. In nucleotides, the CDR3 is TGTGCCAGCAGTTACAGGTCAGGGGTTAATTCACCCCTCCACTTT.

This clonotype has a count of ten or more. DNA of the CDR3: TGTGCCAGCAGCGTAGACGGACAGGGCTCCTACGAGCAGTACTTC. Translation gives CASSVDGQGSYEQYF. The gene calls are TRBV9 and TRBJ2-7, with 8 nucleotides matching TRBD1. The CDR3 is 15 residues long. CDR1 SGDLS and CDR2 YYNGEE come from the germline V gene. V was clipped by 0 bases and J by 0 bases; unmatched bases: 2.

This clonotype came up many times. The V gene is TRBV29-1, the J gene TRBJ2-1; no definite D call. CDR3 length: 12 residues. CDR1 is SQVTM, CDR2 ANQGSEA, per germline. V was pared by 4 bases and J by 4 bases, with 8 bases between. CDR3 nucleotides: TGCAGCGTTGGGGTCACGTACAATGAGCAGTTCTTC. Translation gives CSVGVTYNEQFF.